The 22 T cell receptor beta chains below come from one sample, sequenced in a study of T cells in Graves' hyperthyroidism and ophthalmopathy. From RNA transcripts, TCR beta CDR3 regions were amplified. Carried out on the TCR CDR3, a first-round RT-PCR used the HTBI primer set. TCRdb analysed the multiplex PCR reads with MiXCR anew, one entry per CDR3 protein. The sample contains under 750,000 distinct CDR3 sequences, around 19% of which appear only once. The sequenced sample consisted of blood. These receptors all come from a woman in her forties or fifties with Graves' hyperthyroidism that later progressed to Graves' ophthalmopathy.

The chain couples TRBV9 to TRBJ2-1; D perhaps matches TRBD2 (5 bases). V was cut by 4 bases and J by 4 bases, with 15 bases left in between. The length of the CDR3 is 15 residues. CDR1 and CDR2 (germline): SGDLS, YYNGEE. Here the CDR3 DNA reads TGTGCCAGCAGCACCTCTGGCGGAGGTTACAATGAGCAGTTCTTC. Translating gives CASSTSGGGYNEQFF.

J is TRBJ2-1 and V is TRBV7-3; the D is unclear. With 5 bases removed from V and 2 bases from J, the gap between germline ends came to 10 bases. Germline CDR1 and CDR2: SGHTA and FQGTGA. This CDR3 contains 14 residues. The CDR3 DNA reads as TGTGCCAGCAGCCCTCCTGGACCCTACAATGAGCAGTTCTTC. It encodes CASSPPGPYNEQFF.

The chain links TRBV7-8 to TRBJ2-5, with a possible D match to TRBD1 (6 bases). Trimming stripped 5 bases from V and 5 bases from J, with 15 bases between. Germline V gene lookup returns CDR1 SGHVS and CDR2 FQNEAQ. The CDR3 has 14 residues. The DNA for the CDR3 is TGTGCCAGCAGCAAGCAGGGGTCGGGGGAGACCCAGTACTTC. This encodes CASSKQGSGETQYF.

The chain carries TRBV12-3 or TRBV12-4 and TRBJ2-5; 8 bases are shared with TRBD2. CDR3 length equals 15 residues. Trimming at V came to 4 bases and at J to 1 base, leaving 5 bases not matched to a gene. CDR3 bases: TGTGCCAGCAGTTACGGGGGGGTGTTCCAAGAGACCCAGTACTTC. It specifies CASSYGGVFQETQYF.

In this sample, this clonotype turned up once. CDR3 in amino acids: CASSPPEENSPLHF. The CDR3, as DNA: TGTGCCAGCAGCCCCCCAGAGGAGAATTCACCCCTCCACTTT. This chain uses TRBV9 with TRBJ1-6; D is uncertain. The germline gives CDR1 SGDLS, CDR2 YYNGEE. The CDR3 is 14 amino acids. Deletions cut 4 bases from V and 7 bases from J, with 12 bases between.

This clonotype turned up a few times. The CDR3 here is CSVEIWGSHNEQFF. In DNA form, the CDR3 reads TGCAGCGTTGAAATCTGGGGATCCCACAATGAGCAGTTCTTC. The rearrangement links TRBV29-1 to TRBJ2-1; the D is unclear. V was clipped by 2 bases and J by 5 bases, with 13 bases between them. Germline CDR1 SQVTM, CDR2 ANQGSEA. The CDR3 runs to 14 residues.

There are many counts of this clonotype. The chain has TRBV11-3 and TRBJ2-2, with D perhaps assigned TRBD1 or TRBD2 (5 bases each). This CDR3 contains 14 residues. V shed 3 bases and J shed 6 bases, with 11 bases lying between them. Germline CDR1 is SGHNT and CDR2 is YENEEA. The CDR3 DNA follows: TGTGCCAGCAGCTTTGAGGGGTCGGCCGGGGAGCTGTTTTTT. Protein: CASSFEGSAGELFF.

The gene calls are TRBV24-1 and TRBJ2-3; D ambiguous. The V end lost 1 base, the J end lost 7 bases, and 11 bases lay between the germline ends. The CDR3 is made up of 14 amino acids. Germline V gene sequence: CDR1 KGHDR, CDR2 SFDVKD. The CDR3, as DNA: TGTGCCACCAGTGATTTTCCTGACACCTATACGCAGTATTTT. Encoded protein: CATSDFPDTYTQYF.

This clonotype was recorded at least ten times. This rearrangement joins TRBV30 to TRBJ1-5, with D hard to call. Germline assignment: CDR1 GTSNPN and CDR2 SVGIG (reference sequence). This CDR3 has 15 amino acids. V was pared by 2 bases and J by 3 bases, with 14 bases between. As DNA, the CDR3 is TGTGCCTGGAGTACATTCGACATTATCAATCAGCCCCAGCATTTT. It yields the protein CAWSTFDIINQPQHF.

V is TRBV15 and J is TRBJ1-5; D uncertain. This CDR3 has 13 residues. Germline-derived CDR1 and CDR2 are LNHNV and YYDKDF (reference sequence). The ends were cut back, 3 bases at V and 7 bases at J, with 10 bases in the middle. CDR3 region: CATSSTTLQPQHF. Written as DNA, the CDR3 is TGTGCCACCAGCAGTACAACCCTCCAGCCCCAGCATTTT.

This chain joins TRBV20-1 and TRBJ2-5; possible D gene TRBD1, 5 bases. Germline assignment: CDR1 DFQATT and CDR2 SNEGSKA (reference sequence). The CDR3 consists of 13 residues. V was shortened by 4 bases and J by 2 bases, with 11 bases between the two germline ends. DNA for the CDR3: TGCAGTGCTACGGTGGACACTCAAGAGACCCAGTACTTC. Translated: CSATVDTQETQYF.

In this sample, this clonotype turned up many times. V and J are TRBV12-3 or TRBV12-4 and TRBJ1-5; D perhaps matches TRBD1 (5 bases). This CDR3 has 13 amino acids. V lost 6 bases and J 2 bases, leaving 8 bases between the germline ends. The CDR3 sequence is CASRGDGNQPQHF. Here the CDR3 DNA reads TGTGCCAGCAGGGGGGACGGCAATCAGCCCCAGCATTTT.

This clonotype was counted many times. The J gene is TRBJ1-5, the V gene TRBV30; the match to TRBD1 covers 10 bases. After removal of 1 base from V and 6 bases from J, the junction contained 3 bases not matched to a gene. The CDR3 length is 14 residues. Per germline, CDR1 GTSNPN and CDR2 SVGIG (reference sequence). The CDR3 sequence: CAWSGDRGGQPQHF. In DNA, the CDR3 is TGTGCCTGGAGTGGGGACAGGGGAGGTCAGCCCCAGCATTTT.

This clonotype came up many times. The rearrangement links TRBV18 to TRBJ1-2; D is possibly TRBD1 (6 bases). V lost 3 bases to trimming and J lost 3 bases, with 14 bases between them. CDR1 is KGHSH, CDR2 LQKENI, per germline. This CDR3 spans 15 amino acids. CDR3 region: CASSPDSQGDYGYTF. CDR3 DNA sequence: TGTGCCAGCTCACCGGACAGCCAAGGGGACTATGGCTACACCTTC. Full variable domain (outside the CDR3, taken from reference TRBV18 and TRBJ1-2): NAGVMQNPRHLVRRRGQEARLRCSPMKGHSHVYWYRQLPEEGLKFMVYLQKENIIDESGMPKERFSAEFPKEGPSILRIQQVVRGDSAAYFCASSPDSQGDYGYTFGSGTRLTVV.

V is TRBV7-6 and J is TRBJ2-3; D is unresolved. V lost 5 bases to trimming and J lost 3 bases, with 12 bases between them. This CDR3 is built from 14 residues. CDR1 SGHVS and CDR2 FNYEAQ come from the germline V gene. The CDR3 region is CASSSPSDTDTQYF. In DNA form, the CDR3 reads TGTGCCAGCAGCAGTCCGAGCGATACAGATACGCAGTATTTT.

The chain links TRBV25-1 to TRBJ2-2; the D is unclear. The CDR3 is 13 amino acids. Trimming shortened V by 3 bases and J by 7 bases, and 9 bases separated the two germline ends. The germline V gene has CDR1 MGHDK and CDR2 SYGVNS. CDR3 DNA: TGTGCCAGCAGTGACATATCCGGCGGGGAGCTGTTTTTT. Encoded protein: CASSDISGGELFF.

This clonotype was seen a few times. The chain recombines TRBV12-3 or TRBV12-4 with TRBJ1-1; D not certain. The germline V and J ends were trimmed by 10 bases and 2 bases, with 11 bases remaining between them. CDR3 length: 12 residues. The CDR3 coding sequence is TGTGCCACCGAACCGGCTAACACTGAAGCTTTCTTT. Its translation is CATEPANTEAFF.

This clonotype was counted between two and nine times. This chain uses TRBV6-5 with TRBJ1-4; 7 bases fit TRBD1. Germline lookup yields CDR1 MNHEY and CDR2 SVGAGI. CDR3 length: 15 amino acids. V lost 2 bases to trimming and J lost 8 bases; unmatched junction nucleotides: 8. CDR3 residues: CASSYTPTGSEKLFF. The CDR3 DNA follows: TGTGCCAGCAGTTACACACCGACAGGGAGCGAAAAACTGTTTTTT.

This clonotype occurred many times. The CDR3 DNA is TGTGCCAGCAGCTCAGACAGGGAAGGTGGAAACACCATATATTTT. Amino acids: CASSSDREGGNTIYF. The rearrangement uses TRBV11-2 and TRBJ1-3; TRBD1 matches at 7 bases. V trimming: 4 bases; J trimming: 3 bases; junction bases outside the gene matches: 6. Germline loops: CDR1 SGHAT, CDR2 FQNNGV. The CDR3 contains 15 residues.

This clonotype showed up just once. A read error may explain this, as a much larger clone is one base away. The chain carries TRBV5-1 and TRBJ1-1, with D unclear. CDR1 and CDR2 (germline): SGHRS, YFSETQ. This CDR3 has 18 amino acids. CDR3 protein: CASSLEVWGSGMNTKAFF. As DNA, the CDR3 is TGCGCCAGCAGCTTGGAGGTTTGGGGTAGCGGTATGAACACTAAAGCTTTCTTT.

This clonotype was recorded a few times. CDR3: CASSLAGVQADTQYF. As DNA, the CDR3 is TGTGCCAGCAGCTTAGCCGGGGTCCAGGCAGATACGCAGTATTTT. This chain joins TRBV7-8 and TRBJ2-3; D may be TRBD2 (5 bases). Looked up from germline, CDR1 is SGHVS and CDR2 is FQNEAQ. The CDR3 contains 15 residues. V dropped 0 bases and J dropped 4 bases, with 11 bases sitting between them.

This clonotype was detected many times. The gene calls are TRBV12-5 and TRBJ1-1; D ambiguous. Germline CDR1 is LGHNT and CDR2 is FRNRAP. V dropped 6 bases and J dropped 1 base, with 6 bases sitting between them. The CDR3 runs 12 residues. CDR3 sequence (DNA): TGTGCTAGTGGCCGAGCGAACACTGAAGCTTTCTTT. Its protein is CASGRANTEAFF.